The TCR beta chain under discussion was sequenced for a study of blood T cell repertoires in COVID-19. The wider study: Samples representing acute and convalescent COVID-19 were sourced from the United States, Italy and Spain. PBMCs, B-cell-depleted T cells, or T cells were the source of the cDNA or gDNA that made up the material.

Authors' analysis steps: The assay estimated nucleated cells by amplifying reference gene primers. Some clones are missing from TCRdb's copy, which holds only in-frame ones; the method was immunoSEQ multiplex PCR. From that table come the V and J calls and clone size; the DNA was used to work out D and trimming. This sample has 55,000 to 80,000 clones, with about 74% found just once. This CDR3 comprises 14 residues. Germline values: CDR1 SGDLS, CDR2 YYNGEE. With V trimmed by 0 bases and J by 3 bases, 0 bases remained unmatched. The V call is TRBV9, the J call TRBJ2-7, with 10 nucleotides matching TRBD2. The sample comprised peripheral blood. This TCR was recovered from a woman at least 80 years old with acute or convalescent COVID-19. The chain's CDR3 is CASSVASGSYEQYF. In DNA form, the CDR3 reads TGTGCCAGCAGCGTAGCTAGCGGGAGCTACGAGCAGTACTTC.